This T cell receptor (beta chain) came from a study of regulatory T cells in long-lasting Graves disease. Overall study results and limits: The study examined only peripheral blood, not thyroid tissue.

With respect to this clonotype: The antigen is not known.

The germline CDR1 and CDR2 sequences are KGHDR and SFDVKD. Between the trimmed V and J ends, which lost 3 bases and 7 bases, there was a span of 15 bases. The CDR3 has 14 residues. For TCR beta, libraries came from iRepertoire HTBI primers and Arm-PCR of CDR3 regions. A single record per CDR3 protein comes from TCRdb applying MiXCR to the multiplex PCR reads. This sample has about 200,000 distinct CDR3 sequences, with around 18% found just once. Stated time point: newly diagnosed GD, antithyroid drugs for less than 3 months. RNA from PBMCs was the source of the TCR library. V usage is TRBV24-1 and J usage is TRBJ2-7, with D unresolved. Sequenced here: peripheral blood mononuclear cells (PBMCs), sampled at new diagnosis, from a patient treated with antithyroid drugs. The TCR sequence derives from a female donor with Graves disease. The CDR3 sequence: CATSDTGDLREQYF. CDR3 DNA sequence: TGTGCCACCAGTGATACCGGTGACCTGCGAGAGCAGTACTTC.